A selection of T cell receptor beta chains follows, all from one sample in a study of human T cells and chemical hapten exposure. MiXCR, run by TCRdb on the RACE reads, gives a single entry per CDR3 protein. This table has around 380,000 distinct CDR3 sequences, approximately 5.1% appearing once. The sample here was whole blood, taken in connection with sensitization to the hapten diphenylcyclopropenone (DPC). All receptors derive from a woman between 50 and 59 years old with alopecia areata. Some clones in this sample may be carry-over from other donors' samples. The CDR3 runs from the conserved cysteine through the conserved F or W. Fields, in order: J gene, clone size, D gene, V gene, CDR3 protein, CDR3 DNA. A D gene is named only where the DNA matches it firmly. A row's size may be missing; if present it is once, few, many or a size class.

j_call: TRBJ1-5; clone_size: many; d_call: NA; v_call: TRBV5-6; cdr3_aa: CASSLAGGNSNQPQHF; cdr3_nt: TGTGCCAGCAGCTTGGCCGGGGGGAATAGCAATCAGCCCCAGCATTTT
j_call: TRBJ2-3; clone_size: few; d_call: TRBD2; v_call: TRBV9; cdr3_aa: CASSVDQRGGLTDTQYF; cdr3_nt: TGTGCCAGCAGCGTAGACCAGCGGGGGGGCCTCACAGATACGCAGTATTTT
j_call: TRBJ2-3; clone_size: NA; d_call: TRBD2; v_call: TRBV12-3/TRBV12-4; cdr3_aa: CASRSPGLAWCF; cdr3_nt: TGTGCCAGCAGGTCGCCGGGACTAGCGTGGTGTTTT
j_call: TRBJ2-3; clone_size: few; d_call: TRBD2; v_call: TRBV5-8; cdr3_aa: CASTPAPITSATDTQYF; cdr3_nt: TGTGCCAGCACCCCCGCCCCAATCACTAGCGCGACAGATACGCAGTATTTT
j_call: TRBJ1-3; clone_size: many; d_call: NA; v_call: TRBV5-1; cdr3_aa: CASSPSSSSGNTIYF; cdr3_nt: TGCGCCAGCAGCCCGAGCTCTTCCTCTGGAAACACCATATATTTT
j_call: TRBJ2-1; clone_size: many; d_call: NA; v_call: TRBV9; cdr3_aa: CASSVGGGSSYNEQFF; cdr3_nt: TGTGCCAGCAGCGTAGGTGGGGGAAGCTCCTACAATGAGCAGTTCTTC
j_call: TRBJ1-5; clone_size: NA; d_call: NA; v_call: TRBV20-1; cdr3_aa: CSARDLRGRTAGNQPQHF; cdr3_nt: TGCAGTGCTAGAGATCTTCGGGGGCGCACAGCTGGCAATCAGCCCCAGCATTTT
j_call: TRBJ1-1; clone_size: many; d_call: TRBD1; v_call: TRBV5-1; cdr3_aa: CASSPRQGAGTEAFF; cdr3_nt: TGCGCCAGCAGCCCCAGACAGGGGGCTGGGACTGAAGCTTTCTTT
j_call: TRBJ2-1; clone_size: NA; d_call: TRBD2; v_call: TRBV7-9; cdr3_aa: CASSLVGLVGNEQFF; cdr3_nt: TGTGCCAGCAGCTTAGTAGGACTAGTGGGAAATGAGCAGTTCTTC
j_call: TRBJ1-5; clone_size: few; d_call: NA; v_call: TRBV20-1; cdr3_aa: CSARRPRGEGNQPQHF; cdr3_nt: TGCAGTGCTAGACGTCCGCGGGGAGAAGGCAATCAGCCCCAGCATTTT
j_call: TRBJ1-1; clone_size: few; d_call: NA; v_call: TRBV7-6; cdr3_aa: CASRDGSNTEAFF; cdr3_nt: TGTGCCAGCAGGGACGGTTCGAACACTGAAGCTTTCTTT
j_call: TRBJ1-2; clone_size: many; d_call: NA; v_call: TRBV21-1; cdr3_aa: CASSKVRGGDGVNYGYTF; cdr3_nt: TGTGCCAGCAGCAAAGTACGAGGAGGAGACGGGGTTAACTATGGCTACACCTTC
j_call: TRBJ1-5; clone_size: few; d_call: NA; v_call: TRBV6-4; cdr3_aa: CASRDTPYSNQPQHF; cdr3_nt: TGTGCCAGCAGGGACACGCCATATAGCAATCAGCCCCAGCATTTT
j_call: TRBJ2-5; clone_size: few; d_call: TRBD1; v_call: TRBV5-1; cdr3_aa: CASSPGQGAWETQYF; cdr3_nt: TGCGCCAGCAGCCCCGGACAGGGGGCTTGGGAGACCCAGTACTTC
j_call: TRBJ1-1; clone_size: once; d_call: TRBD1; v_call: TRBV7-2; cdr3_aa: CASGRTGTTEAFF; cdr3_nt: TGTGCCAGCGGACGGACAGGCACTACTGAAGCTTTCTTT
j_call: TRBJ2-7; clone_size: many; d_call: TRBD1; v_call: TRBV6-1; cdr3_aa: CASSEGRDRVIDEQYF; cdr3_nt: TGTGCCAGCAGTGAAGGCCGGGACAGGGTAATAGACGAGCAGTACTTC
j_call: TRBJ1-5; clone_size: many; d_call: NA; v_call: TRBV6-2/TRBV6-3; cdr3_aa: CASSYGGHQPQHF; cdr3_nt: TGTGCCAGCAGTTACGGGGGACATCAGCCCCAGCATTTT
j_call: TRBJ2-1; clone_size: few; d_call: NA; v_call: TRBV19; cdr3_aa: CASSIGPWEFF; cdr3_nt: TGTGCCAGTAGTATAGGTCCTTGGGAGTTCTTC
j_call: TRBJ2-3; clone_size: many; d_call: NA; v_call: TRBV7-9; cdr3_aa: CASSLPTGSTDTQYF; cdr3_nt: TGTGCCAGCAGCCTCCCAACAGGGAGCACAGATACGCAGTATTTT
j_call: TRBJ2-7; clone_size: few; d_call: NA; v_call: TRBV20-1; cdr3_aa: CGASRQSYEQYF; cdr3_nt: TGCGGTGCTAGCAGGCAGTCCTACGAGCAGTACTTC
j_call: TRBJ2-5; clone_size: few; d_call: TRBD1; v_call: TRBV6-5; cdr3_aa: CASSQGQGIETQYF; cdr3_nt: TGTGCCAGCAGCCAGGGACAGGGGATAGAGACCCAGTACTTC
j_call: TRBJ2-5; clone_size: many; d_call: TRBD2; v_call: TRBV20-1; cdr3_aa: CSATGLAGLETQYF; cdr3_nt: TGCAGTGCTACCGGACTAGCGGGGTTAGAGACCCAGTACTTC
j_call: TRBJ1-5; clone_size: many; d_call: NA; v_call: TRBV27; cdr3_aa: CASSPTDSNQPQHF; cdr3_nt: TGTGCCAGCAGCCCGACAGATAGCAATCAGCCCCAGCATTTT
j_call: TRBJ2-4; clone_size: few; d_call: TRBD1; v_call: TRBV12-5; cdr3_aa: CASLTDRAGNIQYF; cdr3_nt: TGTGCTAGCTTGACAGACAGGGCTGGAAACATTCAGTACTTC
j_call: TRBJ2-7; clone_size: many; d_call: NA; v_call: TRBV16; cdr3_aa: CASSQNPSEQYF; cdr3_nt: TGTGCCAGCAGCCAGAATCCTAGCGAGCAGTACTTC
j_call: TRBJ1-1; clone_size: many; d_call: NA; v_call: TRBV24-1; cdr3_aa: CATSDLWGHTEASF; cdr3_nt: TGTGCCACCAGTGATTTGTGGGGCCACACTGAAGCTTCCTTT
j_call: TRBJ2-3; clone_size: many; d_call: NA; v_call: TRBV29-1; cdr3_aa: CSFGGEDEGGTDTQYF; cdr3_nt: TGCAGCTTTGGAGGCGAAGACGAAGGTGGCACAGATACGCAGTATTTT
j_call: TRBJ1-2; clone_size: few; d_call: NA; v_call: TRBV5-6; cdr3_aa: CASSLEGRVGLYGYTF; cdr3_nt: TGTGCCAGCAGCTTGGAGGGGAGAGTCGGCCTCTATGGCTACACCTTC
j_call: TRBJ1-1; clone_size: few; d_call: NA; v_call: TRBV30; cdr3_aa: CAWSVGRRTEAFF; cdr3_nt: TGTGCCTGGAGTGTCGGCAGGCGCACTGAAGCTTTCTTT
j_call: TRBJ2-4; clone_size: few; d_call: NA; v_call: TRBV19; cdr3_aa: CASSPALLSVKNIQYF; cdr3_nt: TGTGCCAGTAGTCCGGCGCTTCTTTCGGTCAAAAACATTCAGTACTTC
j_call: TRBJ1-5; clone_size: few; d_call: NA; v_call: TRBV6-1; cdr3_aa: CASSEGGVQPQHF; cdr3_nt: TGTGCCAGCAGTGAAGGTGGCGTTCAGCCCCAGCATTTT
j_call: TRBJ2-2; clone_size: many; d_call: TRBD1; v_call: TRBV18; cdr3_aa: CASSLGTGNTGELFF; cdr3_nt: TGTGCCAGCTCGCTCGGGACAGGGAACACCGGGGAGCTGTTTTTT
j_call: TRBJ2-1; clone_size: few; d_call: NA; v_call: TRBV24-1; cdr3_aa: CATSESQQYNEQFF; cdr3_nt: TGTGCCACCAGTGAAAGTCAGCAATACAATGAGCAGTTCTTC
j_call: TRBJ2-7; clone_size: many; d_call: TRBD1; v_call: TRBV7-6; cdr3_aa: CASSSPGQAIYEQYF; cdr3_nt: TGTGCCAGCAGCTCCCCCGGACAGGCAATTTACGAGCAGTACTTC
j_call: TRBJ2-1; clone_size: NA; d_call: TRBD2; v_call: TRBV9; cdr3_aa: CASSVKGLAGYGGTNEQFF; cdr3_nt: TGTGCCAGCAGCGTAAAGGGACTAGCGGGATACGGAGGGACAAATGAGCAGTTCTTC
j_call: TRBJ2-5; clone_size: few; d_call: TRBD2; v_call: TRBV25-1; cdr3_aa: CASSEGRLAGDETQYF; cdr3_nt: TGTGCCAGCAGTGAAGGGAGACTAGCGGGGGATGAGACCCAGTACTTC
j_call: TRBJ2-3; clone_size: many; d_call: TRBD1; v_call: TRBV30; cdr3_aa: CAWSVQGRGLFPTQYF; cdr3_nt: TGTGCCTGGAGTGTACAAGGCAGGGGGCTTTTCCCTACGCAGTATTTT
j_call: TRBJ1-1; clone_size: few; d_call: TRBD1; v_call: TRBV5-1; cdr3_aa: CASTPSGTGLTEAFF; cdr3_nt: TGCGCCAGCACTCCGTCGGGGACAGGGCTCACTGAAGCTTTCTTT
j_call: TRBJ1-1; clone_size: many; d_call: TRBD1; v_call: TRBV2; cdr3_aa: CAGGQGRTEAFF; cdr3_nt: TGTGCCGGGGGACAGGGTAGAACTGAAGCTTTCTTT
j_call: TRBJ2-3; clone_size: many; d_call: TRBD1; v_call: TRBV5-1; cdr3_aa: CASSSTPGQGPDTQYF; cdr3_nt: TGCGCCAGCAGCTCTACACCGGGACAGGGTCCAGATACGCAGTATTTT
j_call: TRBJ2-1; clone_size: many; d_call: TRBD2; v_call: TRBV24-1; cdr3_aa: CATSDRWTSGSSGEQFF; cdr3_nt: TGTGCCACCAGTGATCGCTGGACTAGCGGGAGTTCCGGTGAGCAGTTCTTC
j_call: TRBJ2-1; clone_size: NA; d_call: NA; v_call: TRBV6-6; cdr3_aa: CASSSQGSDEQFF; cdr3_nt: TGTGCCAGCAGTTCTCAGGGTAGCGATGAGCAGTTCTTC
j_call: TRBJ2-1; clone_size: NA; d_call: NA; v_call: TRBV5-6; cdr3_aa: CASSPQVRAEQFF; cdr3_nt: TGTGCCAGCAGCCCCCAGGTTCGAGCTGAGCAGTTCTTC
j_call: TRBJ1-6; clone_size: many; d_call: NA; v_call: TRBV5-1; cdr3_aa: CASSLQGKPLHF; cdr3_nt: TGCGCCAGCAGCCTCCAGGGTAAACCCCTCCACTTT
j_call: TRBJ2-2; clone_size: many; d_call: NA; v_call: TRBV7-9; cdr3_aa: CASSFESYTGELFF; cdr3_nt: TGTGCCAGCAGCTTCGAGTCGTACACCGGGGAGCTGTTTTTT
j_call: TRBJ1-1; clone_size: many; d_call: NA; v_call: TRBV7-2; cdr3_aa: CASSLAQDASRVYTEAFF; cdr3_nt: TGTGCCAGCAGCTTAGCCCAGGACGCCTCAAGGGTATACACTGAAGCTTTCTTT
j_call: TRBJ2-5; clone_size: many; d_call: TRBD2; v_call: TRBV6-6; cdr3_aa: CASSYRASGRVEETQYF; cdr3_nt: TGTGCCAGCAGTTACAGGGCTAGCGGGAGGGTTGAAGAGACCCAGTACTTC
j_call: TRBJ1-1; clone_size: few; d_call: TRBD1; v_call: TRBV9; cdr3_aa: CASSEGQGFTEAFF; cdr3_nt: TGTGCCAGCAGCGAGGGACAGGGATTCACTGAAGCTTTCTTT
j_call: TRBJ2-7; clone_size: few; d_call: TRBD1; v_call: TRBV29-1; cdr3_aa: CSVVSGSGQGVGGQYF; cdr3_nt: TGCAGCGTTGTGTCCGGGTCAGGACAGGGCGTCGGTGGGCAGTACTTC
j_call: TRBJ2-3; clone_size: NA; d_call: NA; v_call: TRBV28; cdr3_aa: CASSPQDAPGTDTQYF; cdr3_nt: TGTGCCAGCAGTCCCCAGGATGCCCCTGGCACAGATACGCAGTATTTT
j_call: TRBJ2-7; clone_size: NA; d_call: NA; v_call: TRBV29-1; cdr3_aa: CSVRDNGQYF; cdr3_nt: TGCAGCGTTCGGGACAACGGGCAGTACTTC
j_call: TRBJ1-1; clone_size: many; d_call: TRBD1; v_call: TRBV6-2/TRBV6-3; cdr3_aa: CASSPNRGGAAEAFF; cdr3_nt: TGTGCCAGCAGCCCCAACAGGGGGGGAGCCGCTGAAGCTTTCTTT
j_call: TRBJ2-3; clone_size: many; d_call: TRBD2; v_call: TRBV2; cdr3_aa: CASINGGANTDTQYF; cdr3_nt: TGTGCCAGCATCAACGGGGGGGCTAATACAGATACGCAGTATTTT